Below are 27 T cell receptor beta chains sequenced from a single sample in a study of blood T cells in healthy people across ages. A second roughly 6 to 12 cycle PCR used barcoded and J-beta primers. TCRdb called the 5' RACE reads again in MiXCR, with one record for every CDR3 protein. The sample yields almost 800,000 distinct CDR3 sequences, about three fifths seen once. The sample was blood. The source of these receptors is a man between 25 and 39 years old in good health.

This clonotype came up once. The rearrangement uses TRBV6-6 and TRBJ2-1; TRBD2 matches 7 bases. Germline V gives CDR1 MNHNY, CDR2 SVGAGI (reference sequence). The CDR3 sequence is 16 residues long. With 0 bases clipped from V and 4 bases from J, the junction kept 6 bases outside the gene matches. CDR3 protein: CASSYSAGANYNEQFF. CDR3 bases: TGTGCCAGCAGTTACTCGGCGGGAGCTAATTACAATGAGCAGTTCTTC.

V gene TRBV6-1 combines with J gene TRBJ1-2, with D hard to call. V was pared by 4 bases and J by 4 bases, with 7 bases between. Germline loops: CDR1 MNHNS, CDR2 SASEGT. This CDR3 has 12 residues. CDR3 in DNA: TGTGCCAGCAGTGGAGTTTCCTATGGCTACACCTTC. Translation: CASSGVSYGYTF.

The rearrangement links TRBV6-2 or TRBV6-3 to TRBJ2-7; a weak D match, TRBD1 (6 bases). Germline lookup yields CDR1 MNHEY and CDR2 SVGEGT. The V end lost 10 bases, the J end lost 1 base, and 11 bases lay between the germline ends. The CDR3 has 12 residues. CDR3 coding DNA: TGTGCCACCCTGGACAGTTCCTACGAGCAGTACTTC. It codes for CATLDSSYEQYF.

This chain links TRBV20-1 with TRBJ2-3; a weak D match, TRBD1 (6 bases). This CDR3 is built from 14 residues. Germline V lookup: CDR1 DFQATT, CDR2 SNEGSKA (reference sequence). V was pared by 3 bases and J by 2 bases, with 12 bases between. CDR3 sequence: CSARDSRNTDTQYF. The CDR3 DNA sequence: TGCAGTGCTAGGGACAGCCGGAACACAGATACGCAGTATTTT.

The V call is TRBV7-9, the J call TRBJ2-4; D may be TRBD2 (6 bases). CDR3 size: 13 residues. V lost 4 bases, J lost 15 bases, and 19 bases lay in between. CDR1 and CDR2 from the germline V gene are SEHNR and FQNEAQ (reference sequence). The CDR3 reads CASSWQGSPSVYF. The CDR3 coding sequence is TGTGCCAGCAGCTGGCAGGGTTCTCCTAGCGTGTACTTC.

This clonotype has a single count. One end of the junction is discordant with germline, which a read error may explain. V usage is TRBV6-5 and J usage is TRBJ2-7; 9 bases match TRBD1. The V gene's germline CDR1 is MNHEY and CDR2 SVGAGI. CDR3 size: 15 residues. The CDR3 coding sequence is TGTGTCAGCAGCATGGACAGGGGCCACACCTACGAGCAGTACTTC. Amino acid sequence: CVSSMDRGHTYEQYF.

V is TRBV6-2 or TRBV6-3 and J is TRBJ2-7; D is undetermined. The tail of the sequence fits TRBJ2-5 better, so the J call may be wrong. CDR3 size: 11 residues. In germline, CDR1 is MNHEY, CDR2 SVGEGT. CDR3 sequence: CASSYYGTQYF. In nucleotides, the CDR3 is TGTGCCAGCAGTTACTACGGGACCCAGTACTTC.

This clonotype was recorded only once. The V gene is TRBV3-1, the J gene TRBJ1-6; TRBD1 aligns across 7 bases. The ends lost 1 base at V and 5 bases at J; junction bases unmatched: 2. CDR3 length equals 15 residues. The germline V gene has CDR1 LGHDT and CDR2 YNNKEL (reference sequence). CDR3 sequence: CASSQGGQHNSPLHF. The CDR3 coding sequence is TGTGCCAGCAGCCAAGGGGGACAGCATAATTCACCCCTCCACTTT.

The chain carries TRBV7-8 and TRBJ1-2, with 10 bases matching TRBD1. Germline V CDR1 and CDR2: SGHVS, FQNEAQ. The CDR3 consists of 16 residues. Losses at the gene ends were 5 bases for V and 3 bases for J; bases not matched to a gene: 9. CDR3 sequence: CASSQIKTGGDYGYTF. CDR3 in DNA: TGTGCCAGCAGCCAGATCAAGACAGGGGGCGACTATGGCTACACCTTC.

The rearrangement uses TRBV2 and TRBJ1-1; D not resolved. The CDR3 sequence is 16 residues long. The V gene lost 3 bases and the J gene lost 3 bases, with 17 bases spanning the gap. In germline, CDR1 is SNHLY, CDR2 FYNNEI. CDR3 bases: TGTGCCAGCAGTGAGGGTCTAGGAATTTCAGACACTGAAGCTTTCTTT. Its translation is CASSEGLGISDTEAFF. The full variable domain, with the rest looked up from reference TRBV2 and TRBJ1-1, is EPEVTQTPSHQVTQMGQEVILRCVPISNHLYFYWYRQILGQKVEFLVSFYNNEISEKSEIFDDQFSVERPDGSNFTLKIRSTKLEDSAMYFCASSEGLGISDTEAFFGQGTRLTVV.

This clonotype was observed at least ten times. The chain combines TRBV5-1 with TRBJ2-1, with a tentative D call TRBD2 (6 bases). V lost 0 bases and J 2 bases, leaving 12 bases between the germline ends. CDR1 SGHRS and CDR2 YFSETQ come from the germline V gene. The CDR3 loop spans 16 amino acids. The DNA of the CDR3 is TGCGCCAGCAGCTTGGCCAGGAGGGCGCCCTACAATGAGCAGTTCTTC. Encoded protein: CASSLARRAPYNEQFF.

This clonotype showed up just once. This chain connects TRBV6-2 or TRBV6-3 to TRBJ2-3; 15 nucleotides align to TRBD2. The CDR3 runs 15 residues. The V and J ends lost 6 bases and 6 bases, in that order; junction bases with no gene match: 4. Germline V gene lookup returns CDR1 MNHEY and CDR2 SVGEGT. CDR3 loop: CASRRGLAGGDTQYF. CDR3 DNA sequence: TGTGCCAGCAGACGCGGACTAGCGGGAGGGGATACGCAGTATTTT.

V is TRBV29-1 and J is TRBJ2-3, with D perhaps assigned TRBD1 or TRBD2 (5 bases each). The CDR3 loop spans 15 amino acids. V was clipped by 6 bases and J by 1 base, with 17 bases between them. Per germline, CDR1 SQVTM and CDR2 ANQGSEA. CDR3 DNA: TGCAGCGTGGCCGGGACGGTAGCCGGCACAGATACGCAGTATTTT. Residues: CSVAGTVAGTDTQYF.

V is TRBV20-1 and J is TRBJ1-2; weak D call: TRBD1 (5 bases). This CDR3 region has 13 residues. V was pared by 6 bases and J by 4 bases, with 15 bases between. Germline V gene lookup returns CDR1 DFQATT and CDR2 SNEGSKA (reference sequence). CDR3 amino acids: CSANSGTPYGYTF. The CDR3 DNA sequence: TGCAGTGCAAATTCCGGGACCCCCTATGGCTACACCTTC.

In this sample, this clonotype turned up a few times. V usage is TRBV20-1 and J usage is TRBJ2-3, with D unresolved. Trimming stripped 0 bases from V and 5 bases from J, with 6 bases between. CDR1 and CDR2 from the germline V gene are DFQATT and SNEGSKA (reference sequence). The CDR3 is 12 residues long. The CDR3 sequence: CSARESGDTQYF. Here the CDR3 DNA reads TGCAGTGCTAGAGAGAGTGGAGATACGCAGTATTTT.

This chain connects TRBV9 to TRBJ1-2; no definite D call. V dropped 7 bases and J dropped 8 bases, with 15 bases sitting between them. Germline CDR1 reads SGDLS; CDR2 reads YYNGEE. The CDR3 has 12 amino acids. The CDR3 here is CASSTDPGGYTF. CDR3 coding DNA: TGTGCCAGCTCCACGGACCCCGGGGGCTACACCTTC.

This clonotype has a handful of counts. The chain is built from TRBV6-2 or TRBV6-3 and TRBJ2-3; D may correspond to TRBD1 or TRBD2 (5 bases each). The CDR3 spans 15 residues. Germline V gives CDR1 MNHEY, CDR2 SVGEGT. Trimming stripped 3 bases from V and 0 bases from J, with 10 bases between. The CDR3 loop reads CASSYGGASTDTQYF. As DNA, the CDR3 is TGTGCCAGCAGTTATGGGGGAGCCAGCACAGATACGCAGTATTTT.

This clonotype was seen only a few times. This chain uses TRBV13 with TRBJ2-5; 9 nucleotides line up with TRBD1. Trimming at V came to 5 bases and at J to 5 bases, leaving 9 bases not matched to a gene. This CDR3 region has 15 residues. The germline CDR1 and CDR2 sequences are PRHDT and FYEKMQ (reference sequence). The CDR3 DNA reads as TGTGCCAGCAGCCGGACCGGGACAGGGCTGGAGACCCAGTACTTC. Its translation is CASSRTGTGLETQYF.

The gene calls are TRBV7-3 and TRBJ1-2, with a tentative D call TRBD1 (6 bases). The CDR3 consists of 14 residues. Per the germline V gene, CDR1 is SGHTA and CDR2 is FQGTGA. V lost 5 bases, J lost 2 bases, and 12 bases lay in between. DNA of the CDR3: TGTGCCAGCAGCCCTAACAGGGTAAACTATGGCTACACCTTC. Translated: CASSPNRVNYGYTF.

The J gene is TRBJ2-5, the V gene TRBV29-1; 8 nucleotides align to TRBD1. V lost 7 bases to trimming and J lost 2 bases; unmatched junction nucleotides: 12. The V gene's germline CDR1 is SQVTM and CDR2 ANQGSEA. This CDR3 spans 15 amino acids. The CDR3 is CSGNRGQAWQETQYF. DNA for the CDR3: TGCAGCGGGAACCGGGGACAGGCCTGGCAAGAGACCCAGTACTTC. The full variable domain, its missing parts supplied by reference TRBV29-1 and TRBJ2-5, is SAVISQKPSRDICQRGTSLTIQCQVDSQVTMMFWYRQQPGQSLTLIATANQGSEATYESGFVIDKFPISRPNLTFSTLTVSNMSPEDSSIYLCSGNRGQAWQETQYFGPGTRLLVL.

This clonotype was seen a handful of times. A read error may explain this, as a much larger clone is one base away. The genes are TRBV2 and TRBJ2-1; TRBD2 matches at 7 bases. The CDR3 consists of 14 residues. After removal of 4 bases from V and 9 bases from J, the junction contained 9 bases not matched to a gene. Germline V lookup: CDR1 SNHLY, CDR2 FYNNEI. CDR3 DNA: TGTGCCAGCAGTGCGCCATTGGGAGGGGCTGAGCAGTTCTTC. It is translated as CASSAPLGGAEQFF.

Ten or more counts support this clonotype. V usage is TRBV6-2 or TRBV6-3 and J usage is TRBJ1-1, with 7 bases identical to TRBD1. CDR3 length: 16 residues. CDR1 is MNHEY and CDR2 is SVGEGT in the germline V gene. Losses at the gene ends were 7 bases for V and 4 bases for J; bases not matched to a gene: 15. The CDR3 sequence is CASNTEGAIGGTEAFF. In DNA, the CDR3 is TGTGCCAGCAACACGGAGGGGGCGATTGGAGGCACTGAAGCTTTCTTT.

This rearrangement joins TRBV7-8 to TRBJ1-2; 9 positions agree with TRBD1. Germline loops: CDR1 SGHVS, CDR2 FQNEAQ. The CDR3 runs 16 residues. With V trimmed by 5 bases and J by 0 bases, 7 bases remained unmatched. The CDR3 DNA reads TGTGCCAGCAGCGGCCTACAGGGGGCGGCTAACTATGGCTACACCTTC. It encodes CASSGLQGAANYGYTF.

About this clonotype: Mismatch with germline at one junction end may stem from a read error. The rearrangement links TRBV27 to TRBJ2-6; perhaps TRBD1 as D (5 bases). Looked up from germline, CDR1 is MNHEY and CDR2 is SMNVEV (reference sequence). This CDR3 contains 12 residues. In DNA form, the CDR3 reads TGTGCCAGCTCCCCAGGGTTCAACGGCCTGACTTTC. Residues: CASSPGFNGLTF.

CDR3 loop: CSGGGQHQETQYF. The DNA of the CDR3 is TGCAGCGGCGGAGGACAACACCAAGAGACCCAGTACTTC. This chain uses TRBV29-1 with TRBJ2-5, with D perhaps TRBD1 or TRBD2 (5 bases each). V was pared by 7 bases and J by 0 bases, with 12 bases between. Germline lookup yields CDR1 SQVTM and CDR2 ANQGSEA. This CDR3 spans 13 amino acids.

This clonotype was counted a few times. V is TRBV7-9 and J is TRBJ1-1; no firm D call. V dropped 4 bases and J dropped 7 bases, with 16 bases sitting between them. This CDR3 has 14 residues. Per the germline V gene, CDR1 is SEHNR and CDR2 is FQNEAQ (reference sequence). The CDR3 loop reads CASSSALRPNEAFF. For the CDR3, the DNA is TGTGCCAGCAGCTCAGCACTAAGGCCGAATGAAGCTTTCTTT.

The rearrangement links TRBV7-9 to TRBJ2-1; 12 bases line up with TRBD2. The J segment lost 4 bases and the V segment lost 0 bases, leaving 4 bases of the junction unmatched. The CDR3 length is 17 residues. Looked up from germline, CDR1 is SEHNR and CDR2 is FQNEAQ (reference sequence). CDR3 DNA: TGTGCCAGCAGCTTAGCCCCCCTAGCGGGGGGGTACAATGAGCAGTTCTTC. It encodes CASSLAPLAGGYNEQFF.